This T cell receptor (beta chain) came from a study of blood T cell repertoires in COVID-19. Looking at the study overall: Samples representing acute and convalescent COVID-19 were sourced from the United States, Italy and Spain. Sources were T cells, B-cell-depleted T cells, or PBMCs; the material itself was cDNA or gDNA.

Original methodology: Estimation of nucleated cell counts relied on the amplification of reference gene primers. Clones were read by immunoSEQ multiplex PCR, and TCRdb kept only the in-frame ones, dropping some. D and trimming come from the DNA, and the V and J calls and clone size come from that table. This table holds 250,000 to 350,000 clones, around 87% found once. Material for sequencing was peripheral blood. The clonotype comes from a woman between 45 and 65 years old who had recovered from COVID-19.

CDR3 protein: CASSVASLNTGELFF. CDR3 DNA: TGTGCCAGCAGCGTAGCTTCCCTGAACACCGGGGAGCTGTTTTTT. The chain joins TRBV9 to TRBJ2-2; no reliable D call. Germline lookup yields CDR1 SGDLS and CDR2 YYNGEE. V was pared by 0 bases and J by 1 base, with 7 bases between. This CDR3 is 15 amino acids long.